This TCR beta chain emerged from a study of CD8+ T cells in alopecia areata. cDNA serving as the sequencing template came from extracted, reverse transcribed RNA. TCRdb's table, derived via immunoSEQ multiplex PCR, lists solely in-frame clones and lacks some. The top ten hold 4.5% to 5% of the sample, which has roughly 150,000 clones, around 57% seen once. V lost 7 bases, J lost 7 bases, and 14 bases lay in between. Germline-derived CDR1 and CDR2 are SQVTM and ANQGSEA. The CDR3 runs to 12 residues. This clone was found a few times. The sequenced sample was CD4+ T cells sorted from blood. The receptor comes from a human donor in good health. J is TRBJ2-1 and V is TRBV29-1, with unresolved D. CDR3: CSAILSRNEQFF. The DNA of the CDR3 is TGCAGCGCCATCCTGTCCAGAAATGAGCAGTTCTTC.